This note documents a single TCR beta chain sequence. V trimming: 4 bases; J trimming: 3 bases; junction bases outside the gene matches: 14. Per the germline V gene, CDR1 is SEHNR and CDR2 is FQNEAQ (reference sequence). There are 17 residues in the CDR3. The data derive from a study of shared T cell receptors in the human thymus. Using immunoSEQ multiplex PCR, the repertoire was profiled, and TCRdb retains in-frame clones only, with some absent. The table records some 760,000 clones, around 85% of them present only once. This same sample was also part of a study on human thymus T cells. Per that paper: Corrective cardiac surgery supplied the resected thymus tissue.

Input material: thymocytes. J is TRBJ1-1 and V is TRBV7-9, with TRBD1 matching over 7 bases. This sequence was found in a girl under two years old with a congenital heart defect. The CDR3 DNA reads TGTGCCAGCAGCTCAGAGGGGACAGATTTTCGCCACACTGAAGCTTTCTTT. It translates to CASSSEGTDFRHTEAFF. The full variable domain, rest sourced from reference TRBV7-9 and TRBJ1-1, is DTGVSQNPRHKITKRGQNVTFRCDPISEHNRLYWYRQTLGQGPEFLTYFQNEAQLEKSRLLSDRFSAERPKGSFSTLEIQRTEQGDSAMYLCASSSEGTDFRHTEAFFGQGTRLTVV.